The 5 T cell receptor beta chains below come from one sample, sequenced in a study of blood T cell repertoires in COVID-19. Sequencing was performed with immunoSEQ multiplex PCR; in TCRdb, only in-frame clones are kept and a portion is missing. The sample lists 270,000 or so clones; about 89% were seen once. Sequenced: PBMCs or T cells enriched from blood (not recorded which). These receptor sequences come from a woman between 18 and 29 years old who had recovered from COVID-19.

The rearrangement uses TRBV14 and TRBJ2-2; 11 bases map to TRBD2. CDR1 is SGHDN and CDR2 is FVKESK in the germline V gene. CDR3 size: 20 residues. Trimming took 2 bases from V and 3 from J; bases not matched to a gene: 14. DNA of the CDR3: TGTGCCAGCAGCCAAAGACCCCAGACTAGCGGGGAACTTTACACCGGGGAGCTGTTTTTT. It yields the protein CASSQRPQTSGELYTGELFF.

The gene calls are TRBV11-2 and TRBJ2-2; 12 nucleotides match TRBD1. CDR3 length: 16 amino acids. In germline, CDR1 is SGHAT, CDR2 FQNNGV. Losses at the gene ends were 4 bases for V and 6 bases for J; bases not matched to a gene: 6. The CDR3 is CASSWRGQGAPGELFF. The CDR3 nucleotides are TGTGCCAGCAGCTGGAGGGGACAGGGGGCGCCCGGGGAGCTGTTTTTT.

This chain joins TRBV30 and TRBJ1-1, with D possibly TRBD1 on 5 matching bases. Trimming stripped 5 bases from V and 1 base from J, with 11 bases between. CDR3 length: 13 amino acids. CDR1 is GTSNPN and CDR2 is SVGIG in the germline V gene (reference sequence). The CDR3 region is CAWQGYGNTEAFF. The CDR3 DNA sequence: TGTGCCTGGCAGGGTTATGGGAACACTGAAGCTTTCTTT.

This chain links TRBV3-1 (or the pseudogene TRBV3-2) with TRBJ1-3; a possible D gene is TRBD1 (5 bases). Germline CDR1 is LGHDT and CDR2 is YNNKEL (reference sequence). V was shortened by 4 bases and J by 0 bases, with 16 bases between the two germline ends. This CDR3 comprises 17 residues. CDR3 DNA sequence: TGTGCCAGCAGCCCCTTGGGGCGGACCTCCTCTGGAAACACCATATATTTT. Its translation is CASSPLGRTSSGNTIYF.

V gene TRBV5-6 combines with J gene TRBJ1-2, with no clear D. V lost 3 bases and J lost 3, with 15 bases in between. This CDR3 has 15 residues. The germline V gene has CDR1 SGHDT and CDR2 YYEEEE. CDR3 coding DNA: TGTGCCAGCAGCTCGTCCGGAGGGAAATACTATGGCTACACCTTC. This sequence encodes CASSSSGGKYYGYTF.